One sample yielded the 18 T cell receptor beta chains listed below, sequenced in a study of blood T cell repertoires in COVID-19. The method was immunoSEQ multiplex PCR; TCRdb's version includes in-frame clones alone and lacks a portion of them. The data hold under 150,000 clones, with about 86% observed a single time. Specimen: peripheral blood. The receptors were sampled from a woman aged 55-69 years with active or convalescent COVID-19.

Concerning this clone: The sample holds other DNA sequences that translate to the same CDR3. This chain uses TRBV2 with TRBJ1-6; D is possibly TRBD1 (5 bases). Germline CDR1 is SNHLY and CDR2 is FYNNEI. This CDR3 comprises 14 residues. Trimming removed 4 bases from V and 6 bases from J, with 10 bases in between. CDR3 DNA: TGTGCCAGCAGTGGCCAGGGAGGTAATTCACCCCTCCACTTT. Translation gives CASSGQGGNSPLHF.

This chain links TRBV5-1 with TRBJ1-3; D is unclear. Germline V gene lookup returns CDR1 SGHRS and CDR2 YFSETQ. The CDR3 totals 15 residues. V shed 1 base and J shed 3 bases, with 11 bases lying between them. The CDR3: CASSLTSSSGNTIYF. CDR3 DNA sequence: TGCGCCAGCAGCTTGACCTCTTCCAGTGGAAACACCATATATTTT.

This clone has a single count. The rearrangement uses TRBV2 and TRBJ2-3, with a weak D call TRBD1 (6 bases). Trimming removed 7 bases from V and 3 bases from J, with 14 bases in between. In germline, CDR1 is SNHLY, CDR2 FYNNEI. CDR3 size: 14 residues. The CDR3 nucleotides are TGTGCCAGCAAGATACAGGGAACAACAGATACGCAGTATTTT. Amino acid sequence: CASKIQGTTDTQYF. Combining the CDR3 with reference TRBV2 and TRBJ2-3 gives the whole variable domain EPEVTQTPSHQVTQMGQEVILRCVPISNHLYFYWYRQILGQKVEFLVSFYNNEISEKSEIFDDQFSVERPDGSNFTLKIRSTKLEDSAMYFCASKIQGTTDTQYFGPGTRLTVL.

The V and J genes are TRBV19 and TRBJ1-5; 10 bases agree with TRBD1. Trimming took 11 bases from V and 1 from J; bases not matched to a gene: 5. CDR1 and CDR2 from the germline V gene are LNHDA and SQIVND (reference sequence). The CDR3 sequence is 14 residues long. The CDR3 here is CAARDRGSNQPQHF. CDR3 nucleotide sequence: TGTGCCGCCCGGGACAGGGGAAGCAATCAGCCCCAGCATTTT.

This clone was observed a few times. The chain couples TRBV6-5 to TRBJ2-1; the match to TRBD2 covers 13 bases. CDR3 length equals 14 residues. CDR1 is MNHEY, CDR2 SVGAGI, per germline. Unmatched junction bases numbered 2, after V lost 2 bases and J lost 10 bases. The CDR3: CASSYGLAGEEQFF. The CDR3 DNA follows: TGTGCCAGCAGTTACGGACTAGCGGGGGAGGAGCAGTTCTTC.

The CDR3 nucleotides read TGTGCCAGTACTCTGAGGAGGGCTAGCACAGATACGCAGTATTTT. Translated, it gives CASTLRRASTDTQYF. The V gene is TRBV19, the J gene TRBJ2-3; the D gene is possibly TRBD2 (6 bases). The CDR3 spans 15 residues. V was shortened by 7 bases and J by 0 bases, with 14 bases between the two germline ends. CDR1 and CDR2 from the germline V gene are LNHDA and SQIVND (reference sequence). The full variable domain, rest sourced from reference TRBV19 and TRBJ2-3, is DGGITQSPKYLFRKEGQNVTLSCEQNLNHDAMYWYRQDPGQGLRLIYYSQIVNDFQKGDIAEGYSVSREKKESFPLTVTSAQKNPTAFYLCASTLRRASTDTQYFGPGTRLTVL.

This rearrangement joins TRBV5-1 to TRBJ1-1; D may be TRBD1 (6 bases). Germline assignment: CDR1 SGHRS and CDR2 YFSETQ. V dropped 4 bases and J dropped 1 base, with 14 bases sitting between them. There are 15 residues in the CDR3. The CDR3 nucleotides read TGCGCCAGCAGCAACGCCGGGACAAGGAACACTGAAGCTTTCTTT. Protein product: CASSNAGTRNTEAFF.

This sequence joins TRBV9 and TRBJ2-7; TRBD2 is a possible D gene (6 bases). Germline V gene data show CDR1 as SGDLS and CDR2 as YYNGEE. The germline V and J ends were trimmed by 3 bases and 3 bases, with 10 bases remaining between them. The CDR3 runs 13 residues. CDR3 DNA sequence: TGTGCCAGCAGCGGAGGACTACTCTACGAGCAGTACTTC. It translates to CASSGGLLYEQYF.

This clone was recorded only once. The V call is TRBV27, the J call TRBJ2-7; D may be TRBD2 (7 bases). Germline CDR1 and CDR2: MNHEY and SMNVEV (reference sequence). This CDR3 region has 14 residues. Trimming stripped 0 bases from V and 6 bases from J, with 12 bases between. The DNA for the CDR3 is TGTGCCAGCAGTTTATCCGGGGGGCGGCGCGAGCAGTACTTC. Translating gives CASSLSGGRREQYF.

J is TRBJ1-3 and V is TRBV7-6, with 7 bases matching TRBD1. Per germline, CDR1 SGHVS and CDR2 FNYEAQ. The length of the CDR3 is 15 residues. V was clipped by 3 bases and J by 0 bases; unmatched bases: 2. In DNA form, the CDR3 reads TGTGCCAGCAGCTTTGGGACAGACTCTGGAAACACCATATATTTT. Encoded protein: CASSFGTDSGNTIYF. Using reference TRBV7-6 and TRBJ1-3 for the parts outside the CDR3, the full variable domain is GAGVSQSPRYKVTKRGQDVALRCDPISGHVSLYWYRQALGQGPEFLTYFNYEAQQDKSGLPNDRFSAERPEGSISTLTIQRTEQRDSAMYRCASSFGTDSGNTIYFGEGSWLTVV.

This chain connects TRBV7-2 to TRBJ2-5; 11 bases are a match to TRBD2. The V gene end was trimmed by 5 bases and the J gene end by 7 bases; junction bases not matched to a gene: 6. The CDR3 is 14 residues long. Germline values: CDR1 SGHTA, CDR2 FQGNSA. The CDR3 DNA reads TGTGCCAGCAGCCCGGGACTAGCGGCGGGGACCCAGTACTTC. Protein sequence: CASSPGLAAGTQYF.

V gene TRBV28 combines with J gene TRBJ1-2; D is ambiguous. The CDR3 length is 13 residues. Germline V gene data show CDR1 as MDHEN and CDR2 as SYDVKM. Between the trimmed V and J ends, which lost 6 bases and 1 base, there was a span of 9 bases. In nucleotides, the CDR3 is TGTGCCAGCAGGGAAGGACTTAACTATGGCTACACCTTC. Translated: CASREGLNYGYTF.

The chain recombines TRBV4-1 with TRBJ1-1; TRBD1 aligns across 9 bases. The J segment lost 1 base and the V segment lost 3 bases, leaving 3 bases of the junction unmatched. The CDR3 runs to 15 residues. CDR1 is MGHRA and CDR2 is YSYEKL in the germline V gene. DNA for the CDR3: TGCGCCAGCAGCCACGTGGGACAGGGGAACACTGAAGCTTTCTTT. It is translated as CASSHVGQGNTEAFF.

This chain uses TRBV7-2 with TRBJ1-3; D may be TRBD1 (6 bases). The ends were cut back, 1 base at V and 4 bases at J, with 14 bases in the middle. The CDR3 is made up of 16 amino acids. Germline CDR1 SGHTA, CDR2 FQGNSA. The CDR3 loop reads CASSLGPRGAGNTIYF. CDR3 nucleotide sequence: TGTGCCAGCAGCTTAGGTCCCAGGGGTGCGGGAAACACCATATATTTT.

In its sample, this clone was seen a few times. The chain combines TRBV7-3 with TRBJ2-1; D may be TRBD2 (6 bases). Germline V gene sequence: CDR1 SGHTA, CDR2 FQGTGA. This CDR3 has 15 residues. With 0 bases removed from V and 6 bases from J, the gap between germline ends came to 12 bases. In DNA, the CDR3 is TGTGCCAGCAGCTTAACGGGAGGTCAGGGCAATGAGCAGTTCTTC. This codes for CASSLTGGQGNEQFF.

This clone has a handful of counts. V and J are TRBV30 and TRBJ2-7; TRBD1 matches at 8 bases. V trimming: 8 bases; J trimming: 3 bases; junction bases outside the gene matches: 9. The V gene's germline CDR1 is GTSNPN and CDR2 SVGIG (reference sequence). The CDR3 runs 13 residues. The CDR3 coding sequence is TGTGCCGTGAAACTTGGACAGGGCTACGAGCAGTACTTC. Protein: CAVKLGQGYEQYF.

This rearrangement joins TRBV6-5 to TRBJ2-2, with D possibly being TRBD2 (5 bases). V was clipped by 0 bases and J by 8 bases, with 10 bases between them. The CDR3 extends over 14 amino acids. CDR1 is MNHEY and CDR2 is SVGAGI in the germline V gene. The CDR3 region is CASSYSRVHGELFF. Here the CDR3 DNA reads TGTGCCAGCAGTTACTCGAGGGTACATGGGGAGCTGTTTTTT.

The rearrangement uses TRBV9 and TRBJ1-2; 8 bases are shared with TRBD1. Looked up from germline, CDR1 is SGDLS and CDR2 is YYNGEE. This CDR3 comprises 18 residues. Trimming at V came to 3 bases and at J to 4 bases, leaving 17 bases not matched to a gene. CDR3 bases: TGTGCCAGCAGCGCGGCTTCGGACAGGGCGATTGCCGCCTATGGCTACACCTTC. This codes for CASSAASDRAIAAYGYTF. Looking up the rest from reference TRBV9 and TRBJ1-2 gives the full variable domain: DSGVTQTPKHLITATGQRVTLRCSPRSGDLSVYWYQQSLDQGLQFLIQYYNGEERAKGNILERFSAQQFPDLHSELNLSSLELGDSALYFCASSAASDRAIAAYGYTFGSGTRLTVV.